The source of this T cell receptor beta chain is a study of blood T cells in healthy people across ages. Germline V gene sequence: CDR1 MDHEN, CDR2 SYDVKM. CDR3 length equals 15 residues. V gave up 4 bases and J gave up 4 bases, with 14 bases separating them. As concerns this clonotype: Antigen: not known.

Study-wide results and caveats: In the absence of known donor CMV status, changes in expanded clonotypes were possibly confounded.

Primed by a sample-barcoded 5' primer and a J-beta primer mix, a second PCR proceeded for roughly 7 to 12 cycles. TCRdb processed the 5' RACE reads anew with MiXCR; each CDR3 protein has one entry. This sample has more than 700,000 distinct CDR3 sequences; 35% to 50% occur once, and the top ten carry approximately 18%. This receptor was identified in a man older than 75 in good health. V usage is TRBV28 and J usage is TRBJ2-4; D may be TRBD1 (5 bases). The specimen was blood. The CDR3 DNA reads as TGTGCCAGCAGTTCTACAGGAGCCGCAAAAAACATTCAGTACTTC. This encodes CASSSTGAAKNIQYF.